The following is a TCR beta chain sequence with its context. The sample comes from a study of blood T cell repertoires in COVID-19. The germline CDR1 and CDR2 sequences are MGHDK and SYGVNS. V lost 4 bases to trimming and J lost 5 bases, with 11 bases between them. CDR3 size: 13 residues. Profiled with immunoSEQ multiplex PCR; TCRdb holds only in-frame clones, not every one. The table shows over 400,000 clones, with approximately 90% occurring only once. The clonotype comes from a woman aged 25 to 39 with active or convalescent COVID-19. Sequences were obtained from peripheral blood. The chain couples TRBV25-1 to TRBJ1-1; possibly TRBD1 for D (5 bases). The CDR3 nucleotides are TGTGCCAGCAGTGCACAGGAGAGGACTGAAGCTTTCTTT. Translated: CASSAQERTEAFF. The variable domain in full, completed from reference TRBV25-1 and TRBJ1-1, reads EADIYQTPRYLVIGTGKKITLECSQTMGHDKMYWYQQDPGMELHLIHYSYGVNSTEKGDLSSESTVSRIRTEHFPLTLESARPSHTSQYLCASSAQERTEAFFGQGTRLTVV.